What follows are 30 T cell receptor beta chains derived from one specimen sequenced in a study of cytomegalovirus exposure and HLA in healthy donors. 60 Vbeta and 13 Jbeta primers were used in PCR. Repertoires were generated with immunoSEQ multiplex PCR, while TCRdb's copy carries only in-frame clones and drops some. Among about 80,000 clones listed, 75% to 85% were seen once. Sequencing was performed on PBMCs. These receptors all stem from a man between 50 and 59 years old in good health and CMV-seropositive.

V and J are TRBV11-2 and TRBJ2-1; the D gene is possibly TRBD2 (5 bases). Per germline, CDR1 SGHAT and CDR2 FQNNGV. Trimming stripped 1 base from V and 7 bases from J, with 11 bases between. The CDR3 is 14 residues long. CDR3 in amino acids: CASSLGPEVNEQFF. The CDR3 DNA sequence: TGTGCCAGCAGCTTAGGTCCGGAGGTTAATGAGCAGTTCTTC.

The rearrangement links TRBV19 to TRBJ2-3, with 8 nucleotides matching TRBD2. J lost 3 bases, V lost 1 base, and 9 bases had no gene match. This CDR3 has 17 residues. Germline lookup yields CDR1 LNHDA and CDR2 SQIVND (reference sequence). CDR3 in amino acids: CASSIGPPSGYTDTQYF. CDR3 bases: TGTGCCAGTAGTATAGGTCCCCCTAGCGGGTATACAGATACGCAGTATTTT.

The genes are TRBV30 and TRBJ1-6; D not resolved. V gave up 4 bases and J gave up 3 bases, with 10 bases separating them. The CDR3 sequence is 14 residues long. The V gene's germline CDR1 is GTSNPN and CDR2 SVGIG (reference sequence). CDR3 DNA sequence: TGTGCCTGGACTAGGAGCCACTATAATTCACCCCTCCACTTT. Its protein product is CAWTRSHYNSPLHF.

The chain joins TRBV29-1 to TRBJ2-1; D not certain. V lost 3 bases to trimming and J lost 10 bases, with 10 bases between them. CDR3 length equals 11 residues. Germline V gives CDR1 SQVTM, CDR2 ANQGSEA. CDR3 loop: CSVEPTREQFF. As DNA, the CDR3 is TGCAGCGTTGAGCCTACGCGGGAGCAGTTCTTC.

The rearrangement uses TRBV7-9 and TRBJ1-1; TRBD1 aligns across 7 bases. This CDR3 has 14 residues. J was trimmed by 8 bases and V by 7 bases; bases with no gene match: 13. Germline assignment: CDR1 SEHNR and CDR2 FQNEAQ (reference sequence). The CDR3 region is CASKFFGDSTEAFF. Written as DNA, the CDR3 is TGTGCCAGCAAATTTTTTGGGGACAGCACAGAAGCTTTCTTT.

The chain employs TRBV29-1 and TRBJ1-1; TRBD1 agrees at 7 bases. With V trimmed by 5 bases and J by 3 bases, 6 bases remained unmatched. CDR3 size: 13 residues. Germline V CDR1 and CDR2: SQVTM, ANQGSEA. The CDR3 region is CSVRGGSYTEAFF. DNA of the CDR3: TGCAGCGTTCGAGGGGGCTCCTACACTGAAGCTTTCTTT.

The rearrangement uses TRBV29-1 and TRBJ2-1; D is perhaps TRBD1 (6 bases). The CDR3 extends over 11 amino acids. V lost 6 bases and J lost 7, with 10 bases in between. The V gene's germline CDR1 is SQVTM and CDR2 ANQGSEA. CDR3 sequence reads: CSVFRGNEQFF. CDR3 sequence (DNA): TGCAGCGTGTTCAGGGGTAATGAGCAGTTCTTC.

The J gene is TRBJ2-1, the V gene TRBV7-3; D not resolved. This CDR3 contains 15 residues. Trimming removed 6 bases at V and 0 bases at J, with 12 bases between. Germline V lookup: CDR1 SGHTA, CDR2 FQGTGA. CDR3 sequence reads: CASSFTASSYNEQFF. The DNA of the CDR3 is TGTGCCAGCAGTTTCACTGCTAGCTCCTACAATGAGCAGTTCTTC.

This chain connects TRBV12-5 to TRBJ2-7, with TRBD2 matching 9 bases. Unmatched junction bases numbered 13, after V lost 0 bases and J lost 4 bases. The length of the CDR3 is 18 residues. Germline CDR1 reads LGHNT; CDR2 reads FRNRAP. CDR3 region: CASGLVLISAGGRYEQYF. As DNA, the CDR3 is TGTGCTAGTGGTTTGGTCCTAATCTCGGCGGGAGGGAGGTACGAGCAGTACTTC.

The chain employs TRBV27 and TRBJ2-2; TRBD2 matches 9 bases. Germline CDR1 and CDR2: MNHEY and SMNVEV (reference sequence). This CDR3 region has 15 residues. V shed 5 bases and J 8 bases; nucleotides not matched to a gene: 9. The CDR3 region is CASSPIAGVIGELFF. CDR3 bases: TGTGCCAGCAGTCCCATAGCGGGAGTTATAGGGGAGCTGTTTTTT.

In this sample, this clone turned up a few times. The genes are TRBV18 and TRBJ1-1, with 8 positions matching TRBD1. This CDR3 has 14 amino acids. CDR1 is KGHSH, CDR2 LQKENI, per germline. The junction had 7 bases not matched to a gene; V was cut back by 7 bases and J by 3 bases. Here the CDR3 reads CASLSTGEHTEAFF. The CDR3 DNA follows: TGTGCCAGCTTATCGACAGGGGAGCACACTGAAGCTTTCTTT.

This chain connects TRBV29-1 to TRBJ2-1; D unclear. Germline V lookup: CDR1 SQVTM, CDR2 ANQGSEA. There are 12 residues in the CDR3. Trimming pared 4 bases from V and 0 bases from J, leaving 4 bases between. The CDR3 reads CSVAGSYNEQFF. DNA for the CDR3: TGCAGCGTTGCGGGCTCCTACAATGAGCAGTTCTTC.

As for this clone: Its ends do not fully match the called genes, so a read error is possible. The chain is built from TRBV7-9 and TRBJ2-4; D remains unclear. CDR1 and CDR2 from the germline V gene are SEHNR and FQNEAQ (reference sequence). The CDR3 spans 15 residues. The CDR3 DNA reads as TGTTCCAGCAGCTTAGTGGAAAGGTCCAAAAACAGTCAGTACTTC. This gives the protein CSSSLVERSKNSQYF.

The gene calls are TRBV7-8 and TRBJ2-1; 13 positions agree with TRBD2. The length of the CDR3 is 16 residues. Germline CDR1 is SGHVS and CDR2 is FQNEAQ. V dropped 4 bases and J dropped 12; count of bases not matched to a gene: 12. The CDR3 region is CASSSQRGLAGDRQFF. In DNA form, the CDR3 reads TGTGCCAGCAGCTCCCAACGCGGACTAGCGGGAGATCGGCAGTTCTTC.

The chain recombines TRBV19 with TRBJ2-7, with 9 bases that match TRBD1. The CDR3 runs to 15 residues. Germline V gene lookup returns CDR1 LNHDA and CDR2 SQIVND (reference sequence). The J segment lost 3 bases and the V segment lost 6 bases, leaving 9 bases of the junction unmatched. The chain's CDR3 is CASSSLDRGVYEQYF. As DNA, the CDR3 is TGTGCCAGTAGCTCACTCGACAGGGGGGTCTACGAGCAGTACTTC.

This clone is a singleton in its sample. The chain carries TRBV4-2 and TRBJ2-1; D might be TRBD2 (6 bases). CDR3 length: 16 amino acids. The ends were cut back, 0 bases at V and 5 bases at J, with 14 bases in the middle. Germline lookup yields CDR1 LGHNA and CDR2 YNFKEQ. The CDR3: CASSQELAGVNNEQFF. CDR3 sequence (DNA): TGTGCCAGCAGCCAAGAACTAGCCGGCGTGAACAATGAGCAGTTCTTC.

CDR3 bases: TGTGCCAGTAGTCCTAATGCATTGAACACTGAAGCTTTCTTT. It is translated as CASSPNALNTEAFF. The chain carries TRBV19 and TRBJ1-1, with unresolved D. The CDR3 contains 14 residues. The V end lost 5 bases, the J end lost 0 bases, and 10 bases lay between the germline ends. Germline V gene sequence: CDR1 LNHDA, CDR2 SQIVND (reference sequence). Full variable domain (missing parts from reference TRBV19 and TRBJ1-1): DGGITQSPKYLFRKEGQNVTLSCEQNLNHDAMYWYRQDPGQGLRLIYYSQIVNDFQKGDIAEGYSVSREKKESFPLTVTSAQKNPTAFYLCASSPNALNTEAFFGQGTRLTVV.

On this clone: Mismatch with germline at one junction end may stem from a read error. The chain couples TRBV27 to TRBJ2-2; TRBD2 is a possible D gene (6 bases). Germline V lookup: CDR1 MNHEY, CDR2 SMNVEV (reference sequence). The CDR3 sequence is 14 residues long. The DNA of the CDR3 is TGTGCCAGCAGTTTTGGGGGAAACACCGGGGGGCTGTTTTTT. It specifies CASSFGGNTGGLFF.

V gene TRBV7-2 combines with J gene TRBJ2-3, with a possible D match to TRBD2 (6 bases). Germline V gene sequence: CDR1 SGHTA, CDR2 FQGNSA. This CDR3 region has 15 residues. V was cut by 5 bases and J by 0 bases, with 12 bases left in between. The CDR3, as DNA: TGTGCCAGCAGCATACTAGCCCAAAGCACAGATACGCAGTATTTT. Encoded protein: CASSILAQSTDTQYF.

The V call is TRBV9, the J call TRBJ2-1; weak D call: TRBD2 (6 bases). Trimming pared 0 bases from V and 7 bases from J, leaving 17 bases between. CDR1 and CDR2 from the germline V gene are SGDLS and YYNGEE. The CDR3 is made up of 16 amino acids. The CDR3 DNA reads as TGTGCCAGCAGCGTAGGTCTGCGGGAAGCCCGGAATGAGCAGTTCTTC. Translation: CASSVGLREARNEQFF.

There are a few counts of this clone. The J gene is TRBJ1-1, the V gene TRBV7-9; 10 positions agree with TRBD1. V was clipped by 4 bases and J by 2 bases; unmatched bases: 4. Germline V CDR1 and CDR2: SEHNR, FQNEAQ (reference sequence). CDR3 length: 15 amino acids. CDR3 DNA sequence: TGTGCCAGCAGCTCCTGGGACAGGGGAAACACTGAAGCTTTCTTT. Protein: CASSSWDRGNTEAFF.

V and J are TRBV27 and TRBJ2-7, with a weak D call TRBD2 (5 bases). This CDR3 comprises 13 residues. CDR1 and CDR2 from the germline V gene are MNHEY and SMNVEV (reference sequence). Trimming stripped 6 bases from V and 2 bases from J, with 11 bases between. Here the CDR3 DNA reads TGTGCCAGCAGCCGCACTAGTACCTACGAGCAGTACTTC. It is translated as CASSRTSTYEQYF.

Note on this clone: The germline gene is not matched at one end of the junction; a read error may be the cause. The chain recombines TRBV15 with TRBJ2-5; D possibly corresponds to TRBD1 (5 bases). Germline V gene lookup returns CDR1 LNHNV and CDR2 YYDKDF (reference sequence). This CDR3 is built from 16 residues. This CDR3 reads CVTSRANRHYVETQYF. The CDR3 region has the DNA TGTGTCACCAGCAGAGCGAACAGGCACTATGTGGAGACCCAGTACTTC.

A single count supports this clone. The chain has TRBV5-1 and TRBJ2-7; TRBD1 matches 8 bases. Germline lookup yields CDR1 SGHRS and CDR2 YFSETQ. There are 14 residues in the CDR3. The junction had 6 bases not matched to a gene; V was cut back by 4 bases and J by 3 bases. The chain's CDR3 is CASSPRQGIYEQYF. The CDR3 DNA reads TGCGCCAGCAGCCCACGACAGGGGATCTACGAGCAGTACTTC.

The CDR3 spells CASSWRTSGPYEQYF. CDR3 DNA sequence: TGTGCCAGCAGTTGGCGGACTAGCGGGCCCTACGAGCAGTACTTC. The chain recombines TRBV6-1 with TRBJ2-7; 11 bases are shared with TRBD2. With V trimmed by 5 bases and J by 2 bases, 5 bases remained unmatched. From germline, CDR1 is MNHNS and CDR2 SASEGT. There are 15 residues in the CDR3.

The genes are TRBV7-9 and TRBJ2-1; 10 positions agree with TRBD1. The V and J ends lost 3 bases and 2 bases, in that order; junction bases with no gene match: 4. Germline assignment: CDR1 SEHNR and CDR2 FQNEAQ (reference sequence). The CDR3 contains 16 residues. CDR3 in amino acids: CASSFPDRGPYNEQFF. The CDR3 DNA follows: TGTGCCAGCAGCTTTCCCGACAGGGGGCCCTACAATGAGCAGTTCTTC.

A note on this clone: A junction boundary mismatches the germline segment, possibly from a read error. V is TRBV30 and J is TRBJ2-6, with D perhaps matching TRBD1 (5 bases). Looked up from germline, CDR1 is GTSNPN and CDR2 is SVGIG (reference sequence). The CDR3 spans 13 residues. This chain's CDR3 is CAWSLNGANGLTF. The CDR3 DNA sequence: TGTGCCTGGAGTCTTAATGGGGCCAACGGCCTGACTTTC.

The chain carries TRBV19 and TRBJ2-2, with 8 bases fitting TRBD2. The CDR3 runs 16 residues. Trimming cost V 5 bases and J 0 bases; bases outside gene matches: 5. Germline CDR1 is LNHDA and CDR2 is SQIVND (reference sequence). The CDR3 sequence: CASSLGGRTNTGELFF. Written as DNA, the CDR3 is TGTGCCAGTAGTTTGGGCGGGAGGACGAACACCGGGGAGCTGTTTTTT.

This rearrangement joins TRBV18 to TRBJ1-3, with 8 nucleotides matching TRBD1. V dropped 4 bases and J dropped 4; count of bases not matched to a gene: 6. The CDR3 length is 15 residues. The germline V gene encodes CDR1 KGHSH and CDR2 LQKENI. CDR3 in DNA: TGTGCCAGCTCACTGGGGACAGGAGAGGGAAACACCATATATTTT. As protein: CASSLGTGEGNTIYF.

The sample holds a few counts of this clone. A single base is all that separates this from a far larger clone, so a read error is likely. V gene TRBV6-5 combines with J gene TRBJ1-1; unclear D gene. The germline CDR1 and CDR2 sequences are MNHEY and SVGAGI. V lost 6 bases and J 10 bases, leaving 12 bases between the germline ends. This CDR3 spans 11 amino acids. The DNA of the CDR3 is TGTGCCAGCAGCTTGAACGGAGTAGCTTTCTTT. Residues: CASSLNGVAFF.